The clone carrying this TCR beta chain has at least ten counts. No antigen is known for it. The data belong to a study of T-cell memory formation after mild COVID-19. For the study at large: The study found TCR clusters largely donor specific.

Study-level findings and limits: SARS-CoV-2 specificity of second-wave clones peaking day 37 was unconfirmed. CM and EM subsets held most contracting CD4+ clones; EMRA held CD8+ ones.

V was clipped by 4 bases and J by 4 bases; unmatched bases: 14. CDR3 length: 17 amino acids. Germline V gene lookup returns CDR1 SGHRS and CDR2 YFSETQ. 5'RACE primed from the constant segment yielded TCR alpha and TCR beta cDNA libraries bearing sample barcodes and UMIs. Each CDR3 protein is one row after TCRdb ran MiXCR on the 5' RACE reads. The repertoire has 500,000 to 600,000 distinct CDR3 sequences, roughly 18% of them found once; the top ten carry around 12%. The clonotype comes from an adult woman who had mild COVID-19 (a few samples of this study predate the infection). Cell type and time point are not known. The chain joins TRBV5-1 to TRBJ2-5; 9 bases line up with TRBD1. The sample was PBMCs or a T cell subset sorted from them (not recorded which). The CDR3 is CASSPPTGTGSGETQYF. CDR3 in DNA: TGCGCCAGCAGCCCCCCGACCGGGACAGGGTCCGGAGAGACCCAGTACTTC.